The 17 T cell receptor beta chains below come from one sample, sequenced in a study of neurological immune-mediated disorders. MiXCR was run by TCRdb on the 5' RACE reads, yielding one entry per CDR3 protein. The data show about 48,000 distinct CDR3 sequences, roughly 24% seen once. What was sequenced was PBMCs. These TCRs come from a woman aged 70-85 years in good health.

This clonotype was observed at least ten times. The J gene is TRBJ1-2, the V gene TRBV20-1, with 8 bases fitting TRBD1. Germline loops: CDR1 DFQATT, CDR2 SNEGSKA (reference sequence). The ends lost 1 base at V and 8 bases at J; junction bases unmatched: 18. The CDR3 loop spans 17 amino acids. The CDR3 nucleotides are TGCAGTGCTAGAGTTGTCCCCCCACAGGGGGAGTTAGAGGGCTACACCTTC. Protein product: CSARVVPPQGELEGYTF.

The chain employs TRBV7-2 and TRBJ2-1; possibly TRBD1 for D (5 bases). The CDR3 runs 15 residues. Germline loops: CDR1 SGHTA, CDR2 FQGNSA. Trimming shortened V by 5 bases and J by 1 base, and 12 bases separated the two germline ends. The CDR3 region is CASSLGQGSYNEQFF. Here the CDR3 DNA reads TGTGCCAGCAGCCTTGGGCAGGGATCCTACAATGAGCAGTTCTTC.

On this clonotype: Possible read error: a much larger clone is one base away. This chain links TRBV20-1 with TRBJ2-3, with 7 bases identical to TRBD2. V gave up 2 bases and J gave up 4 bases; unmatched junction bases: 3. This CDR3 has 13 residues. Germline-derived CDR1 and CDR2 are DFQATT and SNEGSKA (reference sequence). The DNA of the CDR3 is TGCAGTGCTAGACTAGCGGAATCAGATACGCAGTATTTT. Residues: CSARLAESDTQYF.

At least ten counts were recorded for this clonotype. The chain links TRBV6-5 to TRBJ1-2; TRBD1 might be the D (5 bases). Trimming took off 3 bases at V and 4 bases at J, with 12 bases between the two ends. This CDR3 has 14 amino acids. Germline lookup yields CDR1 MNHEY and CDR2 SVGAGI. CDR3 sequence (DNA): TGTGCCAGCAGTTATTCCAGACAGAGCTATGGCTACACCTTC. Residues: CASSYSRQSYGYTF.

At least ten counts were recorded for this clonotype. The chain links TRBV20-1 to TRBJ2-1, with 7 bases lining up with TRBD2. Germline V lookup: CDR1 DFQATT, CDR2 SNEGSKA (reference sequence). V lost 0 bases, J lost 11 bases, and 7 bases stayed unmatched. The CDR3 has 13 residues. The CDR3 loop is CSARDPRGTKQFF. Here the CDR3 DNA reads TGCAGTGCTAGAGATCCCCGCGGGACTAAGCAGTTCTTC.

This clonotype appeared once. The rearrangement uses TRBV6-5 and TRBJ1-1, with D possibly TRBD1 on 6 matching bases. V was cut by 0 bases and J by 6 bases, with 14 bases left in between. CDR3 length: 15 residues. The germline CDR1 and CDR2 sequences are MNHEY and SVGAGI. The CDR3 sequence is CASSYSGGPRPEAFF. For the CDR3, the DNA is TGTGCCAGCAGTTACTCGGGGGGGCCCCGACCTGAAGCTTTCTTT.

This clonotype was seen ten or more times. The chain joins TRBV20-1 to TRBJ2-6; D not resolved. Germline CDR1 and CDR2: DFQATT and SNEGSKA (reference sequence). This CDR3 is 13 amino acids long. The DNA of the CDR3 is TGCAGCTTAAGGTCCTCTGGGGCCAACGTCCTGACTTTC. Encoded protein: CSLRSSGANVLTF.

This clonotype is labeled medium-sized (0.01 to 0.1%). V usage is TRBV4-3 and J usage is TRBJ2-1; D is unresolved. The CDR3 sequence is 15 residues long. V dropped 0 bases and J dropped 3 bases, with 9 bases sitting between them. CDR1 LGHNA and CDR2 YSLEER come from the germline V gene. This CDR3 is CASSQDGNRYNEQFF. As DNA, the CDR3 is TGCGCCAGCAGCCAAGATGGGAATCGCTACAATGAGCAGTTCTTC.

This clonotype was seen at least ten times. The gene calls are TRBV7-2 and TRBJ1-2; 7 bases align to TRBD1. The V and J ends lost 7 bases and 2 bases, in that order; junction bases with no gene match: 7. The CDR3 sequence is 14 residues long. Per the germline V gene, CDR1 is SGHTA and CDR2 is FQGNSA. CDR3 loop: CASIARGQNYGYTF. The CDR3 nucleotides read TGTGCCAGCATCGCTAGGGGGCAGAACTATGGCTACACCTTC.

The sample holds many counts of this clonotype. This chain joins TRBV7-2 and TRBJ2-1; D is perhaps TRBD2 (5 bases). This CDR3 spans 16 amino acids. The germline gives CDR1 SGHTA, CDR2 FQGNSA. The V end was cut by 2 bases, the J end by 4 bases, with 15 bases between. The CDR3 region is CASSLYSSGAYNEQFF. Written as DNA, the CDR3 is TGTGCCAGCAGCTTATACTCCAGCGGAGCTTACAATGAGCAGTTCTTC. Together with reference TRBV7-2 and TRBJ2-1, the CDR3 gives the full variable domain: GAGVSQSPSNKVTEKGKDVELRCDPISGHTALYWYRQSLGQGLEFLIYFQGNSAPDKSGLPSDRFSAERTGGSVSTLTIQRTQQEDSAVYLCASSLYSSGAYNEQFFGPGTRLTVL.

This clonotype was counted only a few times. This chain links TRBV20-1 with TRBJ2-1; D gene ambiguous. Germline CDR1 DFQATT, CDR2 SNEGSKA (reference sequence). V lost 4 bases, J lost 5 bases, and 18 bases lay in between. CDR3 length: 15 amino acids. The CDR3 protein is CSAKVGTPRNNEQFF. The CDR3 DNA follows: TGCAGTGCTAAGGTTGGCACGCCGCGAAACAATGAGCAGTTCTTC.

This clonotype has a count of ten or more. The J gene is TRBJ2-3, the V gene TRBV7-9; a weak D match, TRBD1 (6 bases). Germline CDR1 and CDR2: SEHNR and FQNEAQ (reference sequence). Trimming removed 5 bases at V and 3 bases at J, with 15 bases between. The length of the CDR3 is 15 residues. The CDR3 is CASSADRVRTDTQYF. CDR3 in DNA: TGTGCCAGCAGCGCGGACAGAGTCCGGACAGATACGCAGTATTTT.

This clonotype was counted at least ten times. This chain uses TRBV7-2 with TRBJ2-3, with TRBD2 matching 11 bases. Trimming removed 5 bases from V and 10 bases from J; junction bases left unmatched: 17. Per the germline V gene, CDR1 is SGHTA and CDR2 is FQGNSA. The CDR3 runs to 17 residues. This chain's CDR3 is CASSLNSGRANPLAQYF. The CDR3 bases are TGTGCCAGCAGCCTTAATAGCGGGAGGGCCAACCCCCTTGCGCAGTATTTT.

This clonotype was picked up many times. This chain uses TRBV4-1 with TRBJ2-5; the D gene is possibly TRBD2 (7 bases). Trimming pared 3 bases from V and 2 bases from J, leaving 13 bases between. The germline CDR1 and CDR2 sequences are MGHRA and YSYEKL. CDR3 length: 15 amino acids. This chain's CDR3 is CASSHGGLAQETQYF. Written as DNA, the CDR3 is TGCGCCAGCAGCCACGGGGGGCTAGCTCAAGAGACCCAGTACTTC.

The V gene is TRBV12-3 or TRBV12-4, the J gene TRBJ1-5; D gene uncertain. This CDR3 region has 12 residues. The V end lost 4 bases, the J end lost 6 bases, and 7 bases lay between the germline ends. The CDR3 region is CASSWEAQPQHF. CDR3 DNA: TGTGCCAGCAGTTGGGAGGCTCAGCCCCAGCATTTT.

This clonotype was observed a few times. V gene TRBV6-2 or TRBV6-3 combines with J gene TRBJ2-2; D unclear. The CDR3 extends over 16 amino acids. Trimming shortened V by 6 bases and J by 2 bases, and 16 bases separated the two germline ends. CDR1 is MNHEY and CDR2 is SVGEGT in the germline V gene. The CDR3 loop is CASRRSVSRNTGELFF. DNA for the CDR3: TGTGCCAGCAGACGTTCGGTCTCCAGAAACACCGGGGAGCTGTTTTTT.

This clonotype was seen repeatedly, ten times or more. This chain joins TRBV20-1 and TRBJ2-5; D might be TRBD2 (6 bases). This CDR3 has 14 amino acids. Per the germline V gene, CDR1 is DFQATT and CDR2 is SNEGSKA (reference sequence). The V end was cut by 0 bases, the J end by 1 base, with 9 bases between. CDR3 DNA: TGCAGTGCTAGAGATGGCGGGATCCAAGAGACCCAGTACTTC. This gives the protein CSARDGGIQETQYF.